These T cell receptor beta chains were read from a single sample in a study of breast tumors, draining lymph nodes, adjacent tissues. TCRdb independently ran MiXCR on the multiplex PCR reads; one entry per CDR3 protein. The sample has 150,000 to 200,000 distinct CDR3 sequences; about 33% are singletons. Sequenced input: axillary lymph node tissue. The receptors were gathered from a female donor with breast cancer. Some clones in this sample may be carry-over from other donors' samples. The CDR3 runs from the conserved cysteine through the conserved F or W. A D gene is named only where the DNA matches it firmly. Expanded clones are given a class, and other clones once, few, many or no size at all.

clone_size: -
j_call: TRBJ2-1
v_call: TRBV24-1
d_call: TRBD2
cdr3_aa: CATSVERDRYNEQFF
cdr3_nt: TGTGCCACCAGTGTAGAGCGGGATAGGTACAATGAGCAGTTCTTC

clone_size: -
j_call: TRBJ2-3
v_call: TRBV7-9
d_call: TRBD2
cdr3_aa: CASSPGLAGENTDPQYF
cdr3_nt: TGTGCCAGCAGCCCGGGACTAGCGGGAGAAAACACAGATCCGCAGTATTTT

clone_size: many
j_call: TRBJ1-2
v_call: TRBV7-9
d_call: TRBD1
cdr3_aa: CASSFPVGDRDYGYTF
cdr3_nt: TGTGCCAGCAGCTTCCCTGTCGGGGACAGGGACTATGGCTACACCTTC

clone_size: many
j_call: TRBJ2-2
v_call: TRBV29-1
d_call: -
cdr3_aa: CSVGDGELFF
cdr3_nt: TGCAGCGTAGGTGATGGAGAGCTGTTTTTT

clone_size: many
j_call: TRBJ2-7
v_call: TRBV7-6
d_call: -
cdr3_aa: CASSLGLLEQYF
cdr3_nt: TGTGCCAGCAGCTTAGGCTTACTAGAGCAGTACTTC

clone_size: many
j_call: TRBJ2-2
v_call: TRBV7-9
d_call: TRBD2
cdr3_aa: CASSSLAGGPLNTGELFF
cdr3_nt: TGTGCCAGCAGCTCACTAGCGGGGGGACCGTTGAACACCGGGGAGCTGTTTTTT

clone_size: -
j_call: TRBJ2-7
v_call: TRBV18
d_call: -
cdr3_aa: CASSPDTFSYEQYF
cdr3_nt: TGTGCCAGCTCACCAGACACGTTCTCCTACGAGCAGTACTTC

clone_size: many
j_call: TRBJ2-3
v_call: TRBV20-1
d_call: -
cdr3_aa: CSASVRGAGDTQYF
cdr3_nt: TGCAGTGCTAGTGTGCGGGGCGCCGGAGATACGCAGTATTTT

clone_size: -
j_call: TRBJ1-4
v_call: TRBV2
d_call: -
cdr3_aa: CASSDTSEKLFF
cdr3_nt: TGTGCCAGCAGTGATACCTCCGAAAAACTGTTTTTT

clone_size: many
j_call: TRBJ2-7
v_call: TRBV5-8
d_call: TRBD2
cdr3_aa: CASSYATGTTNYEQYF
cdr3_nt: TGTGCCAGCAGTTATGCAACCGGGACTACCAACTACGAGCAGTACTTC

clone_size: many
j_call: TRBJ1-2
v_call: TRBV2
d_call: TRBD1
cdr3_aa: CASRSGQGYGYTF
cdr3_nt: TGTGCCAGTAGATCGGGACAGGGCTATGGCTACACCTTC

clone_size: many
j_call: TRBJ2-2
v_call: TRBV15
d_call: -
cdr3_aa: CATSNPGHNTGELFF
cdr3_nt: TGTGCCACCAGCAACCCGGGACACAACACCGGGGAGCTGTTTTTT

clone_size: -
j_call: TRBJ2-2
v_call: TRBV18
d_call: TRBD2
cdr3_aa: CASSRGTSGFTGELFF
cdr3_nt: TGTGCCAGCTCACGAGGGACTAGCGGATTCACCGGGGAGCTGTTTTTT

clone_size: many
j_call: TRBJ1-2
v_call: TRBV20-1
d_call: TRBD1
cdr3_aa: CSARAGTASINYGYTF
cdr3_nt: TGCAGTGCTAGAGCGGGGACAGCTTCGATTAACTATGGCTACACCTTC

clone_size: -
j_call: TRBJ1-4
v_call: TRBV3-1
d_call: TRBD1
cdr3_aa: CASSGGTGGCEKLFF
cdr3_nt: TGTGCCAGCAGTGGGGGGACAGGGGGTTGCGAAAAACTGTTTTTT

clone_size: -
j_call: TRBJ2-1
v_call: TRBV30
d_call: TRBD2
cdr3_aa: CAWYSGRGSNEQFF
cdr3_nt: TGTGCCTGGTATAGCGGGAGGGGATCCAATGAGCAGTTCTTC

clone_size: many
j_call: TRBJ2-5
v_call: TRBV10-3
d_call: -
cdr3_aa: CAISETAIGETQYF
cdr3_nt: TGTGCCATCAGTGAGACCGCGATCGGAGAGACCCAGTACTTC

clone_size: many
j_call: TRBJ2-1
v_call: TRBV9
d_call: TRBD1
cdr3_aa: CASSARDSSYNEQFF
cdr3_nt: TGTGCCAGCAGCGCCCGGGACAGCTCCTACAATGAGCAGTTCTTC

clone_size: many
j_call: TRBJ2-7
v_call: TRBV7-2
d_call: TRBD1
cdr3_aa: CASSLDRGVDEQYF
cdr3_nt: TGTGCCAGCAGCCTGGACAGGGGAGTCGACGAGCAGTACTTC

clone_size: -
j_call: TRBJ1-5
v_call: TRBV9
d_call: -
cdr3_aa: CASSESPEGPQHF
cdr3_nt: TGTGCCAGCAGCGAGTCCCCCGAAGGGCCCCAGCATTTT

clone_size: many
j_call: TRBJ2-7
v_call: TRBV29-1
d_call: -
cdr3_aa: CSVETDSYEQYF
cdr3_nt: TGCAGCGTTGAAACAGACTCCTACGAGCAGTACTTC

clone_size: many
j_call: TRBJ2-1
v_call: TRBV7-6
d_call: TRBD2
cdr3_aa: CASSLRASGMTSSYNEQFF
cdr3_nt: TGTGCCAGCAGCTTACGGGCTAGCGGTATGACGAGCTCCTACAATGAGCAGTTCTTC

clone_size: many
j_call: TRBJ1-2
v_call: TRBV11-3
d_call: -
cdr3_aa: CASSFRDYGYTF
cdr3_nt: TGTGCCAGCAGCTTCAGGGACTATGGCTACACCTTC

clone_size: many
j_call: TRBJ2-2
v_call: TRBV11-2
d_call: TRBD2
cdr3_aa: CASTRGGRVTGELFF
cdr3_nt: TGTGCCAGCACCCGGGGGGGGAGGGTTACCGGGGAGCTGTTTTTT

clone_size: -
j_call: TRBJ2-1
v_call: TRBV7-3
d_call: TRBD1
cdr3_aa: CAGSLSRDRVFEQFF
cdr3_nt: TGTGCCGGCAGCTTATCCCGGGACAGGGTTTTTGAGCAGTTCTTC

clone_size: many
j_call: TRBJ1-2
v_call: TRBV20-1
d_call: -
cdr3_aa: CSATFRAGANYGYTF
cdr3_nt: TGCAGTGCTACTTTTCGGGCCGGGGCGAACTATGGCTACACCTTC

clone_size: many
j_call: TRBJ2-7
v_call: TRBV11-2
d_call: TRBD2
cdr3_aa: CASSSAAGGSYEQYF
cdr3_nt: TGTGCCAGCAGCTCCGCCGCGGGAGGGTCCTACGAGCAGTACTTC

clone_size: -
j_call: TRBJ2-2
v_call: TRBV12-3/TRBV12-4
d_call: -
cdr3_aa: CANGAPNTGELFF
cdr3_nt: TGTGCCAACGGGGCGCCAAACACCGGGGAGCTGTTTTTT

clone_size: -
j_call: TRBJ2-7
v_call: TRBV28
d_call: -
cdr3_aa: CASSFKITSYEQYF
cdr3_nt: TGTGCCAGCAGTTTCAAGATCACCTCCTACGAGCAGTACTTC

clone_size: -
j_call: TRBJ1-4
v_call: TRBV5-1
d_call: -
cdr3_aa: CASSHVRRDLEKLFF
cdr3_nt: TGCGCCAGCAGCCACGTTAGGCGGGATCTTGAAAAACTGTTTTTT

clone_size: many
j_call: TRBJ2-5
v_call: TRBV24-1
d_call: -
cdr3_aa: CATSDLGRGETQYF
cdr3_nt: TGTGCCACCAGTGATTTGGGCAGGGGAGAGACCCAGTACTTC

clone_size: few
j_call: TRBJ1-1
v_call: TRBV20-1
d_call: TRBD1
cdr3_aa: CSAVTGVYAEAFF
cdr3_nt: TGCAGTGCTGTTACAGGGGTTTACGCTGAAGCTTTCTTT

clone_size: many
j_call: TRBJ2-7
v_call: TRBV20-1
d_call: TRBD1
cdr3_aa: CSAGDRESYEQYF
cdr3_nt: TGCAGTGCTGGGGACAGGGAGTCCTACGAGCAGTACTTC

clone_size: many
j_call: TRBJ2-1
v_call: TRBV7-9
d_call: -
cdr3_aa: CASSLAASSYNEQFF
cdr3_nt: TGTGCCAGCAGCTTAGCGGCGAGCTCCTACAATGAGCAGTTCTTC

clone_size: many
j_call: TRBJ2-3
v_call: TRBV7-2
d_call: -
cdr3_aa: CASSFSGTDTQYF
cdr3_nt: TGTGCCAGCAGCTTTAGCGGCACAGATACGCAGTATTTT

clone_size: few
j_call: TRBJ2-5
v_call: TRBV5-1
d_call: TRBD1
cdr3_aa: CTSSAGQGGLQETQYF
cdr3_nt: TGCACCAGCAGCGCGGGACAGGGAGGCCTCCAAGAGACCCAGTACTTC

clone_size: many
j_call: TRBJ1-3
v_call: TRBV6-1
d_call: -
cdr3_aa: CASSEDHSRDTIYF
cdr3_nt: TGTGCCAGCAGTGAAGACCACAGTAGGGACACCATATATTTT

clone_size: -
j_call: TRBJ2-1
v_call: TRBV19
d_call: -
cdr3_aa: CASSPTGSSYNEQFF
cdr3_nt: TGTGCCAGTAGCCCCACAGGCAGCTCCTACAATGAGCAGTTCTTC

clone_size: many
j_call: TRBJ2-1
v_call: TRBV19
d_call: -
cdr3_aa: CASKSGTNLYNEQFF
cdr3_nt: TGTGCCAGTAAAAGCGGAACCAACCTCTACAATGAGCAGTTCTTC

clone_size: -
j_call: TRBJ1-5
v_call: TRBV9
d_call: -
cdr3_aa: CASSVGLAGGSEHF
cdr3_nt: TGTGCCAGCAGCGTAGGTCTAGCGGGAGGATCCGAGCATTTT

clone_size: many
j_call: TRBJ2-7
v_call: TRBV19
d_call: -
cdr3_aa: CASSISLEVMQYF
cdr3_nt: TGTGCCAGTAGCATATCGCTGGAAGTTATGCAGTACTTC

clone_size: many
j_call: TRBJ1-3
v_call: TRBV7-3
d_call: -
cdr3_aa: CASSYDTRSTIYF
cdr3_nt: TGTGCCAGCAGCTACGACACCCGAAGCACCATATATTTT

clone_size: many
j_call: TRBJ2-7
v_call: TRBV7-9
d_call: TRBD1
cdr3_aa: CASSPDRDYEQYF
cdr3_nt: TGTGCCAGCAGCCCGGACAGGGACTACGAGCAGTACTTC

clone_size: many
j_call: TRBJ2-2
v_call: TRBV13
d_call: TRBD2
cdr3_aa: CASSLVSGRAYGTGELFF
cdr3_nt: TGTGCCAGCAGCTTAGTTAGCGGGAGGGCCTATGGCACCGGGGAGCTGTTTTTT

clone_size: many
j_call: TRBJ2-3
v_call: TRBV20-1
d_call: TRBD2
cdr3_aa: CSAPKNPPGLAGGRTDTQYF
cdr3_nt: TGCAGTGCTCCCAAGAACCCTCCGGGACTAGCGGGGGGGCGGACAGATACGCAGTATTTT

clone_size: many
j_call: TRBJ2-7
v_call: TRBV2
d_call: -
cdr3_aa: CASSDPGDTAYEQYF
cdr3_nt: TGTGCCAGCAGTGACCCGGGGGACACCGCCTACGAGCAGTACTTC

clone_size: many
j_call: TRBJ2-3
v_call: TRBV10-2
d_call: -
cdr3_aa: CASSVSRAGSTDTQYF
cdr3_nt: TGCGCCAGCAGTGTTAGTCGGGCTGGTAGCACAGATACGCAGTATTTT

clone_size: -
j_call: TRBJ1-2
v_call: TRBV24-1
d_call: -
cdr3_aa: CATSARSLDSYNYGYTF
cdr3_nt: TGTGCCACCAGTGCTAGATCCTTGGACAGTTATAACTATGGCTACACCTTC

clone_size: once
j_call: TRBJ1-3
v_call: TRBV7-6
d_call: -
cdr3_aa: CASSPPPDNRNTIYF
cdr3_nt: TGTGCCAGCAGCCCACCACCCGACAATCGAAACACCATATATTTT

clone_size: many
j_call: TRBJ1-5
v_call: TRBV5-8
d_call: TRBD1
cdr3_aa: CASSWGQTDQPQHF
cdr3_nt: TGTGCCAGCAGCTGGGGACAGACAGATCAGCCCCAGCATTTT

clone_size: -
j_call: TRBJ2-1
v_call: TRBV7-9
d_call: -
cdr3_aa: CASSPTQTGPTNYEQFF
cdr3_nt: TGTGCCAGCAGCCCTACCCAAACAGGGCCGACTAACTATGAGCAGTTCTTC

clone_size: few
j_call: TRBJ2-7
v_call: TRBV6-2/TRBV6-3
d_call: TRBD1
cdr3_aa: CASRPSGTASREQYF
cdr3_nt: TGTGCCAGCAGGCCTTCCGGGACAGCAAGTCGCGAGCAGTACTTC